This T cell receptor beta chain came from a study of identical twins. A template switching step contributed a universal primer site, while unique molecular identifiers were present in the cDNA. TCRdb re-called the 5' RACE reads through MiXCR, storing one row per CDR3 protein. The profile shows around 290,000 distinct CDR3 sequences, 9.5% of them singletons. This clonotype was counted between two and nine times. Its specificity is unknown. The study's findings and limits: Abundant beta clonotypes from cord blood had fewer insertions, unlike memory repertoires, which showed none.

These data were likewise used in another study, on yellow fever vaccine responses in identical twins.

This TCR was recovered from a woman between 18 and 29 years old in good health. The specimen was CD8+ T cells sorted from blood.

The CDR3 reads CATQDGGVADTQYF. CDR3 bases: TGTGCCACCCAGGACGGGGGGGTGGCGGATACGCAGTATTTT. The chain combines TRBV10-3 with TRBJ2-3; 8 bases align to TRBD2. The CDR3 is 14 amino acids. V lost 10 bases, J lost 6 bases, and 12 bases stayed unmatched. Germline assignment: CDR1 ENHRY and CDR2 SYGVKD.